This T cell receptor beta chain was captured in a study of regulatory T cells in long-lasting Graves disease. Study conclusions and caveats: TRBV28, TRBJ1-2 and TRBJ2-5 emerged as the favored segments in persistent disease.

This CDR3 has 14 amino acids. V was clipped by 1 base and J by 5 bases, with 12 bases between them. As for time point: persistent/refractory GD, antithyroid drugs over 5 years with positive TRAb. The TCR library was made from RNA extracted from PBMCs. Arm-PCR with iRepertoire HTBI primers amplified the CDR3 regions for these TCR beta libraries. One entry per CDR3 protein results from TCRdb running MiXCR on the multiplex PCR reads. The repertoire holds hundreds of thousands of distinct CDR3 sequences, with about 20% as singletons. Notes on this clonotype: What it binds is unknown.

Here the sequenced sample was peripheral blood mononuclear cells (PBMCs), taken when the disease was refractory, from a patient treated with antithyroid drugs. The rearrangement joins TRBV12-3 or TRBV12-4 to TRBJ2-7; the D call may be TRBD1 or TRBD2 (5 bases each). This clonotype was sampled from a female donor with Graves disease. CDR3 sequence: CASSLGGSFHEQYF. For the CDR3, the DNA is TGTGCCAGCAGTTTAGGGGGGAGCTTCCACGAGCAGTACTTC.